This record concerns one T cell receptor beta chain sequence. Its antigen remains unknown. Some clones are missing from TCRdb's copy, which holds only in-frame ones; the method was immunoSEQ multiplex PCR. In the table there are 65,000 to 70,000 clones, roughly 91% of which are singletons. This entry belongs to a study of lymphopenia after photon versus proton radiotherapy. Whole-study findings and limits: Better survival with proton therapy was suggested as possible, not demonstrated. Under photons, naive T cells and diversity fell while effector/memory populations rose.

After removal of 4 bases from V and 2 bases from J, the junction contained 7 bases not matched to a gene. The CDR3 consists of 15 residues. Per the germline V gene, CDR1 is SQVTM and CDR2 is ANQGSEA. The rearrangement links TRBV29-1 to TRBJ1-2; 10 bases match TRBD1. Specimen: peripheral blood, collected from a patient treated with photon-based radiotherapy. The receptor's source is a woman between 65 and 79 years old with pancreatic cancer. In DNA, the CDR3 is TGCAGCGTTGGGCGGACAGGGGGGAACAACTATGGCTACACCTTC. The encoded protein is CSVGRTGGNNYGYTF.